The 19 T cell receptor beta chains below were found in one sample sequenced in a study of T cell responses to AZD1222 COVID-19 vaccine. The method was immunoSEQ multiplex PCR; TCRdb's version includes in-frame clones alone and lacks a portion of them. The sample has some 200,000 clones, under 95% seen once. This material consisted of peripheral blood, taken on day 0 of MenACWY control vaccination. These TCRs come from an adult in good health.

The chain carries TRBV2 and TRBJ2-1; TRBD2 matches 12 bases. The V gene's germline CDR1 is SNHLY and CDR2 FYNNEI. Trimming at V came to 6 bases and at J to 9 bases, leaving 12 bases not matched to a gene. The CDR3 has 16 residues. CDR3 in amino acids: CASRITSGGLGGEQFF. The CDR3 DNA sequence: TGTGCCAGCAGGATAACTAGCGGGGGGCTGGGTGGTGAGCAGTTCTTC.

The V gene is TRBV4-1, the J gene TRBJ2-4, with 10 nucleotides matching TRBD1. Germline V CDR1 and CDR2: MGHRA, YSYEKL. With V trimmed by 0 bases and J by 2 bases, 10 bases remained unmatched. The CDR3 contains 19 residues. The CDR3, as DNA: TGCGCCAGCAGCCAAGATTGGACAGGGGGTTCGTTAACCAAAAACATTCAGTACTTC. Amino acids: CASSQDWTGGSLTKNIQYF.

This chain's CDR3 is CASSGGTNSPLHF. In DNA, the CDR3 is TGTGCCAGCAGCGGCGGAACAAATTCACCCCTCCACTTT. The chain joins TRBV9 to TRBJ1-6; D remains ambiguous. V lost 3 bases and J 7 bases, leaving 8 bases between the germline ends. The germline V gene has CDR1 SGDLS and CDR2 YYNGEE. The length of the CDR3 is 13 residues.

CDR3 protein: CASSPPPNEQFF. The CDR3 nucleotides are TGTGCCAGCAGCCCGCCCCCCAATGAGCAGTTCTTC. The chain has TRBV7-8 and TRBJ2-1, with D unresolved. V shed 5 bases and J shed 6 bases, with 8 bases lying between them. There are 12 residues in the CDR3. Germline V gene lookup returns CDR1 SGHVS and CDR2 FQNEAQ.

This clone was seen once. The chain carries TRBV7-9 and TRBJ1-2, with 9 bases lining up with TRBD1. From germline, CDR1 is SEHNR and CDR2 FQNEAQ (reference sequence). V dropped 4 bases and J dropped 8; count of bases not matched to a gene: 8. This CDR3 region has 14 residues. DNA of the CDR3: TGTGCCAGCAGCTCGGGACAGGGTCCTAGGGGCTACACCTTC. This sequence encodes CASSSGQGPRGYTF.

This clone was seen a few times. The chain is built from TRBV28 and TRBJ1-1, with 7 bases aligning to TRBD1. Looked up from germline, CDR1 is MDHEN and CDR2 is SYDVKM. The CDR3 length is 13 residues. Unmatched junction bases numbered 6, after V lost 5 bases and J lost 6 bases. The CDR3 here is CASSPTGYSEAFF. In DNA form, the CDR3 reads TGTGCCAGCAGTCCGACAGGGTACTCTGAAGCTTTCTTT.

In nucleotides, the CDR3 is TGTGCCACCAGTGACCCCGCAATGTCAGATACGCAGTATTTT. Encoded protein: CATSDPAMSDTQYF. The chain carries TRBV24-1 and TRBJ2-3; D is ambiguous. The CDR3 loop spans 14 amino acids. Trimming stripped 4 bases from V and 4 bases from J, with 11 bases between. CDR1 is KGHDR and CDR2 is SFDVKD in the germline V gene.

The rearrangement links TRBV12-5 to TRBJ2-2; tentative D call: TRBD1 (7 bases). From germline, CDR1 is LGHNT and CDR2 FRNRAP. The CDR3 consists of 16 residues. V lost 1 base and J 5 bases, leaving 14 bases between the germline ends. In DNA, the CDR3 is TGTGCTAGTGGTTTGGGGACAGGTGGGGGGACCGGGGAGCTGTTTTTT. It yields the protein CASGLGTGGGTGELFF.

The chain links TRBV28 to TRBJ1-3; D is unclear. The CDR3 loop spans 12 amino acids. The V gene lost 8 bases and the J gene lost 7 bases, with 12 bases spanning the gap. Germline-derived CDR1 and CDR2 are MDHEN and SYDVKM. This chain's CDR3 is CASRPQTNTIYF. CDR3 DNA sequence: TGTGCCAGCCGGCCACAGACGAACACCATATATTTT.

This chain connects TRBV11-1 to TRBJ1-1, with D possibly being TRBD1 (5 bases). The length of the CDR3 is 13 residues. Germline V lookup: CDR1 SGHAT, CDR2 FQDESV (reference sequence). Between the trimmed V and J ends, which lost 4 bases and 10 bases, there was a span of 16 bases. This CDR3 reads CASSWTDTGTAFF. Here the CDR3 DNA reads TGTGCCAGCAGCTGGACGGACACGGGTACAGCTTTCTTT.

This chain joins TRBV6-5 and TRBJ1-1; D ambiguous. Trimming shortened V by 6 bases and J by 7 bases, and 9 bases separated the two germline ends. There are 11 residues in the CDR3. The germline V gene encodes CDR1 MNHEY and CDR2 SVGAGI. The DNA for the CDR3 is TGTGCCAGCAGGGGCACAGTTGAAGCTTTCTTT. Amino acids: CASRGTVEAFF.

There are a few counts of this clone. The CDR3 loop reads CAWRRSSGNTIYF. In DNA form, the CDR3 reads TGTGCCTGGAGGCGGAGCTCTGGAAACACCATATATTTT. The genes are TRBV30 and TRBJ1-3; D unclear. Per the germline V gene, CDR1 is GTSNPN and CDR2 is SVGIG (reference sequence). This CDR3 comprises 13 residues. Trimming left V 3 bases short and J 0 bases short, with 6 bases between.

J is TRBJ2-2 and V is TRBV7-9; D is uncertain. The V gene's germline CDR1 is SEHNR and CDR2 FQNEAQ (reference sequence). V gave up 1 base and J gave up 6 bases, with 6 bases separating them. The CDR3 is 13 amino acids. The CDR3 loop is CASSLVDAGELFF. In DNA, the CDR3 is TGTGCCAGCAGCTTAGTTGATGCCGGGGAGCTGTTTTTT. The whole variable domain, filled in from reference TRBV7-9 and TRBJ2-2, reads DTGVSQNPRHKITKRGQNVTFRCDPISEHNRLYWYRQTLGQGPEFLTYFQNEAQLEKSRLLSDRFSAERPKGSFSTLEIQRTEQGDSAMYLCASSLVDAGELFFGEGSRLTVL.

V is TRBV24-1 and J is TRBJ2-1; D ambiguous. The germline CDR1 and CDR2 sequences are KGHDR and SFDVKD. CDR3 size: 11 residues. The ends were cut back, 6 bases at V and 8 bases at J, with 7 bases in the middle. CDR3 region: CATSLMHEQFF. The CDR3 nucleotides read TGTGCCACCAGTTTGATGCATGAGCAGTTCTTC.

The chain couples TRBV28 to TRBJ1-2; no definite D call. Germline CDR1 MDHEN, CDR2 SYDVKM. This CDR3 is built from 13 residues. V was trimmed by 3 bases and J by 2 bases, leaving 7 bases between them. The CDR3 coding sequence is TGTGCCAGCAGTTTGGCGGAAAACTATGGCTACACCTTC. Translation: CASSLAENYGYTF.

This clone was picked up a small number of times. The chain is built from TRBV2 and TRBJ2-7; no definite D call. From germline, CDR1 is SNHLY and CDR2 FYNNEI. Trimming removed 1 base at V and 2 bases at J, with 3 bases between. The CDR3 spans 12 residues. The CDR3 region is CASSEGPYEQYF. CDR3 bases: TGTGCCAGCAGTGAAGGCCCCTACGAGCAGTACTTC.

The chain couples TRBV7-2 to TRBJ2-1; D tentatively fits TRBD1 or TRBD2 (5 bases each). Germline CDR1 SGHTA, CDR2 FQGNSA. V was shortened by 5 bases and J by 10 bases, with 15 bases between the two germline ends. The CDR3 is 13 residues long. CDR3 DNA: TGTGCCAGCAGCACCCCCGGGACGCTGGAGCAGTTCTTC. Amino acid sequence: CASSTPGTLEQFF.

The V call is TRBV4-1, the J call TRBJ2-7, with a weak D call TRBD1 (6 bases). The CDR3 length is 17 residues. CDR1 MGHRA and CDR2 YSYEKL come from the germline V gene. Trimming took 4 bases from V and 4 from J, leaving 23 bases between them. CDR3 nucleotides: TGCGCCAGCAGCCCCAGACTCCCGGGACAAAGGACGTACGAGCAGTACTTC. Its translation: CASSPRLPGQRTYEQYF.

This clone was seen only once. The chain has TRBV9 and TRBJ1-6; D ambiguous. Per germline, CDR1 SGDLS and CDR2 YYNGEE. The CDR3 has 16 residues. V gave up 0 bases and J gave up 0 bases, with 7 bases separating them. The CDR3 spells CASSVAPSSYNSPLHF. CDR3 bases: TGTGCCAGCAGCGTAGCTCCGAGCTCCTATAATTCACCCCTCCACTTT.